This is a list of T cell receptor beta chains from one sample in a study of beta chain features in type 1 diabetes. Generated by immunoSEQ multiplex PCR, the TCRdb table keeps only in-frame clones and is missing some. The data contain around 97,000 clones, under 30% of them singletons. The sample consisted of central memory CD4+ T cells from blood. The receptor source for this set is a woman aged 18-29 years with type 1 diabetes. The CDR3 runs from the conserved cysteine through the conserved F or W. D genes are given only for firm matches. Part of the rows lack a size; the others show once, few, many or a class for expanded clones.

>TRBV29-1|TRBJ2-5|.|.
CSVEQGGGGAGETQYF
TGCAGCGTTGAACAAGGAGGTGGGGGGGCTGGAGAGACCCAGTACTTC
>TRBV7-2|TRBJ1-1|.|.
CASSLASGSLVAFF
TGTGCCAGCAGCTTAGCCTCAGGCTCGCTCGTGGCTTTCTTT
>TRBV5-6|TRBJ2-3|TRBD2|few
CASSLPGTSGRSGTDTQYF
TGTGCCAGCAGCCTCCCCGGGACTAGCGGGAGAAGTGGCACAGATACGCAGTATTTT
>TRBV27|TRBJ2-2|TRBD1|.
CASRGQGNTGELFF
TGTGCCAGCAGGGGACAGGGGAACACCGGGGAGCTGTTTTTT
>TRBV19|TRBJ2-3|.|.
CASSLDLGPGPTDTQYF
TGTGCCAGTAGTCTAGACTTAGGTCCAGGCCCCACAGATACGCAGTATTTT
>TRBV5-1|TRBJ2-6|TRBD1|once
CASSIQGAGANVLTF
TGCGCCAGCAGCATACAGGGGGCTGGGGCCAACGTCCTGACTTTC
>TRBV27|TRBJ2-5|.|.
CASRGVQETQYF
TGTGCCAGCAGGGGCGTACAAGAGACCCAGTACTTC
>TRBV18|TRBJ2-1|TRBD1|few
CASSPLPPGQGRVNEQFF
TGTGCCAGCTCACCTCTCCCTCCCGGACAGGGACGGGTCAATGAGCAGTTCTTC
>TRBV30|TRBJ2-3|.|few
CAWRGEDTQYF
TGTGCCTGGAGGGGAGAGGATACGCAGTATTTT
>TRBV4-3|TRBJ2-3|.|.
CASSQVWAGSTDTQYF
TGCGCCAGCAGCCAAGTTTGGGCGGGAAGCACAGATACGCAGTATTTT
>TRBV6-1|TRBJ2-5|.|.
CASSRGTETQYF
TGTGCCAGCAGCAGGGGAACGGAGACCCAGTACTTC
>TRBV4-2|TRBJ2-7|TRBD1|few
CASSQDFQGAYEQYF
TGTGCCAGCAGCCAAGATTTTCAGGGGGCCTACGAGCAGTACTTC
>TRBV18|TRBJ1-1|TRBD1|.
CASSPPTGALNTEAFF
TGTGCCAGCTCACCTCCTACAGGGGCCTTGAACACTGAAGCTTTCTTT
>TRBV5-1|TRBJ2-1|TRBD2|few
CASSRFETSHNNEQFF
TGCGCCAGCAGTCGGTTTGAGACTAGCCACAACAATGAGCAGTTCTTC
>TRBV7-2|TRBJ2-4|TRBD2|few
CASSRTSWDIQYF
TGTGCCAGCAGCCGGACTAGTTGGGACATTCAGTACTTC
>TRBV9|TRBJ1-5|.|.
CASSKGRDSNQPQHF
TGTGCCAGCAGTAAAGGCCGGGATAGCAATCAGCCCCAGCATTTT
>TRBV5-1|TRBJ2-1|TRBD1|many
CASSRDRDSNEQFF
TGCGCCAGCAGCCGGGACAGGGATTCCAATGAGCAGTTCTTC
>TRBV7-2|TRBJ2-3|.|few
CASSLAWSGRADTQYF
TGTGCCAGCAGCTTAGCTTGGTCCGGGAGAGCAGATACGCAGTATTTT
>TRBV10-3|TRBJ2-1|TRBD1|few
CASRLATGGQYNEQFF
TGTGCCAGCAGACTAGCAACAGGGGGCCAATACAATGAGCAGTTCTTC
>TRBV6-1|TRBJ2-1|TRBD2|.
CASRAGGWSEQFF
TGTGCCAGCAGAGCGGGAGGGTGGAGTGAGCAGTTCTTC
>TRBV10-2|TRBJ1-1|TRBD1|few
CASSEPATGRTEAFF
TGCGCCAGCAGTGAGCCAGCGACAGGGAGAACTGAAGCTTTCTTT
>TRBV19|TRBJ1-5|.|few
CASTTIGGYQPQHF
TGTGCCAGTACCACCATTGGGGGCTATCAGCCCCAGCATTTT
>TRBV2|TRBJ2-2|TRBD2|.
CASHGTSGSTGELFF
TGTGCCAGCCACGGGACTAGCGGGAGCACCGGGGAGCTGTTTTTT
>TRBV28|TRBJ1-1|TRBD1|few
CASSFDRGVSTEAFF
TGTGCCAGCAGTTTCGACAGGGGAGTTAGCACTGAAGCTTTCTTT
>TRBV28|TRBJ2-5|TRBD2|few
CASSPFSGLQETQYF
TGTGCCAGCAGTCCTTTTAGCGGGCTGCAAGAGACCCAGTACTTC
>TRBV7-2|TRBJ2-5|TRBD1|.
CASSRDRGQETQYF
TGTGCCAGCAGCCGCGACAGGGGCCAAGAGACCCAGTACTTC
>TRBV27|TRBJ1-1|.|.
CASSSGWRNTEAFF
TGTGCCAGCAGTTCGGGGTGGAGGAACACTGAAGCTTTCTTT
>TRBV28|TRBJ1-2|TRBD1|.
CASSQPGQGRAYGYTF
TGTGCCAGCAGTCAGCCTGGACAGGGAAGGGCCTATGGCTACACCTTC
>TRBV30|TRBJ1-1|.|.
CAWSVLMNTEAFF
TGTGCCTGGAGTGTACTGATGAACACTGAAGCTTTCTTT
>TRBV11-2|TRBJ1-5|TRBD1|.
CASSSRDRGLGNQPQHF
TGTGCCAGCAGCTCCCGGGACAGGGGGCTTGGCAATCAGCCCCAGCATTTT
>TRBV7-9|TRBJ2-1|TRBD1|.
CASSFWTGDEQFF
TGTGCCAGCAGCTTCTGGACAGGAGATGAGCAGTTCTTC
>TRBV5-4|TRBJ2-1|TRBD2|.
CASSMTSGTNNEQFF
TGTGCCAGCAGCATGACTAGCGGGACAAACAATGAGCAGTTCTTC
>TRBV27|TRBJ2-4|TRBD2|.
CASSHGTSGRGYIQYF
TGTGCCAGCAGCCACGGGACTAGCGGGAGGGGATACATTCAGTACTTC
>TRBV7-3|TRBJ2-1|TRBD2|few
CASSLGAGGPGREQFF
TGTGCCAGCAGCTTAGGGGCGGGAGGGCCAGGTCGGGAGCAGTTCTTC
>TRBV19|TRBJ2-2|.|.
CASIQGPGTGELFF
TGTGCCAGTATACAGGGCCCAGGCACCGGGGAGCTGTTTTTT
>TRBV2|TRBJ2-3|.|few
CASKAGVLDVGTQYF
TGTGCCAGCAAGGCCGGAGTCCTCGACGTGGGTACGCAGTATTTT